This is a list of T cell receptor beta chains from one sample in a study of cytomegalovirus exposure and HLA in healthy donors. Only in-frame clones appear in the TCRdb table, and some are missing; sequencing was by immunoSEQ multiplex PCR. Among roughly 99,000 clones listed, about 84% were seen once. Sequenced input: PBMCs. The origin of the receptors is a young man in good health and CMV-seronegative. CDR3s include the opening cysteine and the closing phenylalanine or tryptophan. The order of the fields is D gene, V gene, J gene, clone size, CDR3 DNA, CDR3 protein. D genes are given only for firm matches. Clone size is not always given. Where it is, it says once, few, many or a class for expanded clones.

D: NA; V: TRBV27; J: TRBJ1-1; size: once; DNA: TGTGCCAGCAGTGCGACAGTGAACACTGAAGCTTTCTTT; CDR3: CASSATVNTEAFF
D: NA; V: TRBV18; J: TRBJ2-2; size: NA; DNA: TGTGCCAGCTCACCGCTCCCGGTAGCCGGGGAGCTGTTTTTT; CDR3: CASSPLPVAGELFF
D: TRBD2; V: TRBV28; J: TRBJ2-1; size: NA; DNA: TGTGCCAGTCCACCCCTAGCGGGAGGGTACAATGAGCAGTTCTTC; CDR3: CASPPLAGGYNEQFF
D: TRBD1; V: TRBV6-1; J: TRBJ1-2; size: NA; DNA: TGTGCCAGCAGTGACGCGGACAGGGTCGGTGGCTACACCTTC; CDR3: CASSDADRVGGYTF
D: NA; V: TRBV2; J: TRBJ1-6; size: NA; DNA: TGTGCCAGCAGTGCCGGGTTTAAAAATTCACCCCTCCACTTT; CDR3: CASSAGFKNSPLHF
D: TRBD2; V: TRBV28; J: TRBJ2-7; size: NA; DNA: TGTGCCAGCAGTTTGGGGGGAGGGTTTGAACCCTACGAGCAGTACTTC; CDR3: CASSLGGGFEPYEQYF
D: TRBD1; V: TRBV6-5; J: TRBJ1-5; size: few; DNA: TGTGCCAGCAGTCGGGACAGATTTAGCAATCAGCCCCAGCATTTT; CDR3: CASSRDRFSNQPQHF
D: TRBD1; V: TRBV6-5; J: TRBJ1-6; size: medium-sized; DNA: TGTGCCAGCACCCCGGGACAGAGGAATTCACCCCTCCACTTT; CDR3: CASTPGQRNSPLHF
D: TRBD1; V: TRBV5-1; J: TRBJ2-3; size: NA; DNA: TGCGCCAGCAGCCTGGACAGGCCCACAGATACGCAGTATTTT; CDR3: CASSLDRPTDTQYF
D: TRBD1; V: TRBV15; J: TRBJ1-2; size: NA; DNA: TGTGCCACCAGCGGGGACAGCATCTATGGCTACACCTTC; CDR3: CATSGDSIYGYTF
D: TRBD1; V: TRBV5-1; J: TRBJ2-7; size: NA; DNA: TGCGCCAGCAGCAATACCGGGACAGGGGGCTACGAGCAGTACTTC; CDR3: CASSNTGTGGYEQYF